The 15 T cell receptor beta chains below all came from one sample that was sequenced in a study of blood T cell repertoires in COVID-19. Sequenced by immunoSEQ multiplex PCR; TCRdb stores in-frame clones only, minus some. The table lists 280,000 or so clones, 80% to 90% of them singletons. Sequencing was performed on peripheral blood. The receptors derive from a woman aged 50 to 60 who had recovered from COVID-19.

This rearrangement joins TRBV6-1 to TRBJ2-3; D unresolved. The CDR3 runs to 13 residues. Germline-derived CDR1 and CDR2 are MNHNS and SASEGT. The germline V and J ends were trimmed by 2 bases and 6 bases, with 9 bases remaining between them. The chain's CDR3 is CASSELSVDTQYF. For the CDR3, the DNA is TGTGCCAGCAGTGAACTAAGTGTCGATACGCAGTATTTT.

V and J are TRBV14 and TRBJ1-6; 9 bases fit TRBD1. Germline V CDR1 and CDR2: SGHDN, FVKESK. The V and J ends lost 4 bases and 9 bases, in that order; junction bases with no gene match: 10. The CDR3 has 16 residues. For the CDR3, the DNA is TGTGCCAGCAGCCCTTACTCGGACAGGGGACGTTCACCCCTCCACTTT. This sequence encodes CASSPYSDRGRSPLHF.

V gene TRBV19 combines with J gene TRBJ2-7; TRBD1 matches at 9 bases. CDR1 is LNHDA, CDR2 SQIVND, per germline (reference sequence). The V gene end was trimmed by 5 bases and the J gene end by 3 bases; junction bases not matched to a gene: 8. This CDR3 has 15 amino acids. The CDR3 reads CASSPGQGAFYEQYF. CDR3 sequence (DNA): TGTGCCAGTAGTCCGGGACAGGGAGCCTTCTACGAGCAGTACTTC.

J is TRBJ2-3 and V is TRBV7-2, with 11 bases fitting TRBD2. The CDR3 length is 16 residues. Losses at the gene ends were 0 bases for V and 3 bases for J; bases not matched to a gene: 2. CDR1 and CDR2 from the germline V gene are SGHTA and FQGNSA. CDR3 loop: CASSLAGLAVTDTQYF. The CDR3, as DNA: TGTGCCAGCAGCTTAGCGGGACTAGCGGTAACAGATACGCAGTATTTT. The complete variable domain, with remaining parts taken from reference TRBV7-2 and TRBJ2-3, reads GAGVSQSPSNKVTEKGKDVELRCDPISGHTALYWYRQSLGQGLEFLIYFQGNSAPDKSGLPSDRFSAERTGGSVSTLTIQRTQQEDSAVYLCASSLAGLAVTDTQYFGPGTRLTVL.

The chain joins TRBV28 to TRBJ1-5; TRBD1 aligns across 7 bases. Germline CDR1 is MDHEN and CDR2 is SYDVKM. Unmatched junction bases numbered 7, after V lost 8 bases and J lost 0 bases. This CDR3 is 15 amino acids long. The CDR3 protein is CASQIGTASNQPQHF. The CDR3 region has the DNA TGTGCCAGCCAAATTGGGACAGCTAGCAATCAGCCCCAGCATTTT.

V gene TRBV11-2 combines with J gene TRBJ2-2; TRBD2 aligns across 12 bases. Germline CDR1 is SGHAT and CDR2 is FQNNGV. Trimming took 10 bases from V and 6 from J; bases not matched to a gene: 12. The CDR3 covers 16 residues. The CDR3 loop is CATTYRTSGTSGELFF. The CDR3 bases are TGTGCCACAACCTACAGGACTAGCGGGACATCCGGGGAGCTGTTTTTT.

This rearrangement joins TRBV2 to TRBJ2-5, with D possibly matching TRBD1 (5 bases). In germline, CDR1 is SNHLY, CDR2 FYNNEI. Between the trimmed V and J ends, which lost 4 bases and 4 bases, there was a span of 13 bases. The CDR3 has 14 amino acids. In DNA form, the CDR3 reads TGTGCCAGCAGTGTCGACAGCGTCTCAGAGACCCAGTACTTC. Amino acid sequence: CASSVDSVSETQYF.

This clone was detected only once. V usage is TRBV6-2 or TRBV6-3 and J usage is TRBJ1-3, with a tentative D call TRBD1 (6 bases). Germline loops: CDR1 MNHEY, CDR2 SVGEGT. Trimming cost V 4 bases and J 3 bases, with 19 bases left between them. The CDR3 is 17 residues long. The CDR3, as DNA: TGTGCCAGCAGTTTTTCTCGGGACATCGGGGATGGAAACACCATATATTTT. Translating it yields CASSFSRDIGDGNTIYF.

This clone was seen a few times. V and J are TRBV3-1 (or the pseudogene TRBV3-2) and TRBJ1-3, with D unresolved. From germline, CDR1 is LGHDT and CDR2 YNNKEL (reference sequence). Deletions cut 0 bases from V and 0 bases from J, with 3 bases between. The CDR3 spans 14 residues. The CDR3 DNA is TGTGCCAGCAGCCAAGATCACTCTGGAAACACCATATATTTT. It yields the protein CASSQDHSGNTIYF.

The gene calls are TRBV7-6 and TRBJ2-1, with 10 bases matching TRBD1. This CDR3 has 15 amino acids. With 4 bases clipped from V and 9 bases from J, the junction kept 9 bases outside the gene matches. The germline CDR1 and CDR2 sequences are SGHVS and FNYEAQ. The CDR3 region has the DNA TGTGCCAGCAGCTCGTTCGGGACAGGGGAATCTGAGCAGTTCTTC. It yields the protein CASSSFGTGESEQFF.

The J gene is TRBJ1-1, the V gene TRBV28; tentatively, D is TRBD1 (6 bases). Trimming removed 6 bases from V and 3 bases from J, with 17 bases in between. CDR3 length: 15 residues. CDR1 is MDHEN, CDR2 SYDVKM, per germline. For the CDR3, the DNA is TGTGCCAGCAGCCCGCTGGGGGCGACGGACACTGAAGCTTTCTTT. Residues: CASSPLGATDTEAFF.

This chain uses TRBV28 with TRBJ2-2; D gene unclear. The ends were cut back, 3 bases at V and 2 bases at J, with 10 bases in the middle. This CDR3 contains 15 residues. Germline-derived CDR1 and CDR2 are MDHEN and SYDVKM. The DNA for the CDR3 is TGTGCCAGCAGTTTTAATCGCGGAAACACCGGGGAGCTGTTTTTT. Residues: CASSFNRGNTGELFF.

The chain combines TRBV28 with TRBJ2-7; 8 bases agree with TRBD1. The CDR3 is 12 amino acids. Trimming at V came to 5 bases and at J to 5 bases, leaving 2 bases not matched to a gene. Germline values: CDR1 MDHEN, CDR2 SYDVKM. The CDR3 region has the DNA TGTGCCAGCAGTCAGGGGGCCCACGAGCAGTACTTC. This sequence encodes CASSQGAHEQYF.

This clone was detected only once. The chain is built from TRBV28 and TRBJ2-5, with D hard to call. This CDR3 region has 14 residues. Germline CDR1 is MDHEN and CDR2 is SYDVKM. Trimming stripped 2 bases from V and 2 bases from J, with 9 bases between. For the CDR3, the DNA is TGTGCCAGCAGTTTACATAGGCGGCAAGAGACCCAGTACTTC. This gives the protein CASSLHRRQETQYF. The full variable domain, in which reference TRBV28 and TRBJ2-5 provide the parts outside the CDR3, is DVKVTQSSRYLVKRTGEKVFLECVQDMDHENMFWYRQDPGLGLRLIYFSYDVKMKEKGDIPEGYSVSREKKERFSLILESASTNQTSMYLCASSLHRRQETQYFGPGTRLLVL.

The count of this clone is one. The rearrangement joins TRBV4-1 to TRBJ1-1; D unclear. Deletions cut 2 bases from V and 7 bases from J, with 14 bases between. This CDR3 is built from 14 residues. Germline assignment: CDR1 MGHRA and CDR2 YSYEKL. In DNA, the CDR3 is TGCGCCAGCAGCCAACGGCAGGAGGACGGTGAAGCTTTCTTT. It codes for CASSQRQEDGEAFF.